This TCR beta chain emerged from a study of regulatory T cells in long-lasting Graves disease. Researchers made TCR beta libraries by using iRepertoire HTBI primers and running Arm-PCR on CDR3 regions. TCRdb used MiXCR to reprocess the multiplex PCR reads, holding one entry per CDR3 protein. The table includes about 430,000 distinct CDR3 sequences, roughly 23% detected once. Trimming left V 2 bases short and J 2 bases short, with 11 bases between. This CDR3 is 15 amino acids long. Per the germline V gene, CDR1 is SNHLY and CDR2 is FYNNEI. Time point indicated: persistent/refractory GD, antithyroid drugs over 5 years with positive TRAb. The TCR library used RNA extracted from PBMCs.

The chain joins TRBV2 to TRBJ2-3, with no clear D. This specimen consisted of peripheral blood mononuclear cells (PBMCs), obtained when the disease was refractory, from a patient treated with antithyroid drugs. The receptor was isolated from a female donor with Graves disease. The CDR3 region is CASSETPADTDTQYF. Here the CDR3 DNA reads TGTGCCAGCAGTGAAACGCCCGCAGACACAGATACGCAGTATTTT.